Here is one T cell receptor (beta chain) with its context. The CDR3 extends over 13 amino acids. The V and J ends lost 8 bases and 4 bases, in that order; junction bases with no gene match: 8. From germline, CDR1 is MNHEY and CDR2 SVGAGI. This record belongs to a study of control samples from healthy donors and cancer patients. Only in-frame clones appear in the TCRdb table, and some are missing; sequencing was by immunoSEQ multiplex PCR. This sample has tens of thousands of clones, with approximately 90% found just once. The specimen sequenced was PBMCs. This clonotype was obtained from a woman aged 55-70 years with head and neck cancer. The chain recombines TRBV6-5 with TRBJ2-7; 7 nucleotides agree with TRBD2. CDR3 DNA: TGTGCCAGCGTGGCTAGCGGAAGTTACGAGCAGTACTTC. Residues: CASVASGSYEQYF.